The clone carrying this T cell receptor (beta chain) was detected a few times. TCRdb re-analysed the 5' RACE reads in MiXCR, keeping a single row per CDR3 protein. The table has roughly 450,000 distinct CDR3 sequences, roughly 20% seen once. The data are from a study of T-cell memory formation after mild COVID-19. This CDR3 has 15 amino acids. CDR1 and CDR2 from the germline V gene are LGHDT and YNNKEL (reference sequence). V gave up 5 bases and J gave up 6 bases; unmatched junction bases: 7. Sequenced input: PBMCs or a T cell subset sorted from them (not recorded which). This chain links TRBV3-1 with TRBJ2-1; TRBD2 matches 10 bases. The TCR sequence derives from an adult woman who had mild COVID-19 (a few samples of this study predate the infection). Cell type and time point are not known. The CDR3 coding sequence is TGTGCCAGCAGCAGAGCGGGGGGGACCGCCAATGAGCAGTTCTTC. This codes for CASSRAGGTANEQFF.